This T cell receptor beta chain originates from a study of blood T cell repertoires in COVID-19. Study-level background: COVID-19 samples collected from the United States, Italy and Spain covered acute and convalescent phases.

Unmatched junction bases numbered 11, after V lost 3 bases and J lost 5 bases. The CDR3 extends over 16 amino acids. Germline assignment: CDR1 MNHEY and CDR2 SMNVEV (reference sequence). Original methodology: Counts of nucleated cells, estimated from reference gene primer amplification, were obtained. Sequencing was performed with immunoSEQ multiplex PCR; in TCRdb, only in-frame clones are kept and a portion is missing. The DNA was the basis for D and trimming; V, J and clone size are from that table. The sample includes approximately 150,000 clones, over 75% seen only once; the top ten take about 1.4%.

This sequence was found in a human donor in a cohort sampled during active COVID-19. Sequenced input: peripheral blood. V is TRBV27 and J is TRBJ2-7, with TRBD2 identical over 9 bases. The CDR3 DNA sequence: TGTGCCAGCAGTTTTGGCCTAGCGGGGAGGGGCCACGAGCAGTACTTC. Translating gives CASSFGLAGRGHEQYF.